A selection of T cell receptor beta chains follows, all from one sample in a study of neoadjuvant anti-PD-1 for oral cavity cancer. Sequencing was performed with immunoSEQ multiplex PCR; in TCRdb, only in-frame clones are kept and a portion is missing. Of approximately 8,200 clones in the sample, roughly 70% are singletons; the top ten hold about 2.8%. The sample in question was PBMCs, obtained after nivolumab (anti-PD-1) treatment. These receptors were taken from a person between 40 and 80 years old with oral cavity squamous cell carcinoma. CDR3s include the opening cysteine and the closing phenylalanine or tryptophan.

J | V | CDR3
TRBJ1-5 | TRBV6-1 | CASSEAGESNQPQHF
TRBJ2-7 | TRBV10-3 | CAVKGQGGSGPREQYF
TRBJ1-3 | TRBV9 | CASSVAGSGNTIYF
TRBJ2-3 | TRBV2 | CASSERANLLTDTQYF
TRBJ1-1 | TRBV19 | CASSRIVTGVSTEAFF
TRBJ2-5 | TRBV11-2 | CASSLGGQKYQETQYF
TRBJ2-1 | TRBV7-3 | CASSLGGLNEQFF
TRBJ1-4 | TRBV30 | CAWRSGTRNEKLFF
TRBJ2-7 | TRBV29-1 | CSVVAGPNYEQYF
TRBJ2-1 | TRBV2 | CASSEGQGSPVYNEQFF
TRBJ1-1 | TRBV7-2 | CASSLTGLGNTEAFF
TRBJ1-2 | TRBV25-1 | CASTRGTGDGYTF
TRBJ2-5 | TRBV2 | CASSEGVGLGTQYF
TRBJ1-1 | TRBV18 | CASSPQNPVGAFF
TRBJ2-7 | TRBV6-4 | CASSSHRGKGQYF
TRBJ2-7 | TRBV7-9 | CASSLAAGTGGEQYF
TRBJ2-4 | TRBV2 | CASNSKNIQYF
TRBJ1-1 | TRBV20-1 | CSARQLTEAFF
TRBJ2-2 | TRBV4-3 | CASSQGTSGGSNTGELFF
TRBJ1-6 | TRBV4-1 | CASSFSNSPLHF
TRBJ2-1 | TRBV4-3 | CASSQVEGGRDEQFF
TRBJ1-1 | TRBV4-3 | CASSQARQGINTEAFF
TRBJ1-1 | TRBV20-1 | CSARDNARAFF
TRBJ1-1 | TRBV6-5 | CASSQQDGGTEAFF
TRBJ1-1 | TRBV4-1 | CASSPPGGGITEAFF
TRBJ2-2 | TRBV5-6 | CASSRASGDTGELFF
TRBJ2-7 | TRBV2 | CASSGGGNPYEQYF